This TCR beta chain was found in a study of T cells after posttransplantation cyclophosphamide. Study conclusions and caveats: After PTCy, TRB diversity resembled that of CNI/methotrexate controls. Tissue-infiltrating T cells from skin or gut overlapped little with blood T cells. Later blood repertoires were often dominated by clones from the donor CD8+ memory compartment.

With V trimmed by 7 bases and J by 8 bases, 9 bases remained unmatched. The CDR3 covers 14 residues. CDR1 is SNHLY and CDR2 is FYNNEI in the germline V gene. This clone was counted between two and nine times. Its specificity is not known. Clones were read by immunoSEQ multiplex PCR, and TCRdb kept only the in-frame ones, dropping some. The table shows about 43,000 clones, with about 90% occurring only once. Treatment was busulfan-fludarabine conditioning, a marrow graft, and cyclophosphamide on days +3 and +4. The gene calls are TRBV2 and TRBJ1-4; TRBD1 matches 8 bases. Sequences were derived from PBMCs, sampled around 58 days after allogeneic stem cell transplant with posttransplant cyclophosphamide. The source of this sequence is a male patient between 55 and 70 years old who received an allogeneic stem cell transplant from a related donor and was CMV-positive. T cells may partly derive from the graft donor. In DNA form, the CDR3 reads TGTGCCAGCACTGGGGCAGGGGGCGGGGAAAAACTGTTTTTT. It is translated as CASTGAGGGEKLFF.